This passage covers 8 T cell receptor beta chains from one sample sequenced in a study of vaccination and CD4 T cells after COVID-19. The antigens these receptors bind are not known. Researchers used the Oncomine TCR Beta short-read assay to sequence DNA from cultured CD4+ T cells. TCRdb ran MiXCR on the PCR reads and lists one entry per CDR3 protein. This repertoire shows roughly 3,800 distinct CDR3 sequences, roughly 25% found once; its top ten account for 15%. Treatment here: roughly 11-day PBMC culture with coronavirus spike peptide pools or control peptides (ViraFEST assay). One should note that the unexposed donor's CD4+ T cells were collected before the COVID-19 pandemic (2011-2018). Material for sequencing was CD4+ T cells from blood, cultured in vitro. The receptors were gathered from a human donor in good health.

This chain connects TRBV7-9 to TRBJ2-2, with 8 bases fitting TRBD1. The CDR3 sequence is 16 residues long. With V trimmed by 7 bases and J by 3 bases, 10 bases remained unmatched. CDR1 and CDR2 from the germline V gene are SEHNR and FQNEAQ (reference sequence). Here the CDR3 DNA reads TGTGCCAGCACAAAGGTGGGGACAGGTCACACCGGGGAGCTGTTTTTT. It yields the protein CASTKVGTGHTGELFF. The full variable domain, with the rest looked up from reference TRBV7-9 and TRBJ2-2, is DTGVSQNPRHKITKRGQNVTFRCDPISEHNRLYWYRQTLGQGPEFLTYFQNEAQLEKSRLLSDRFSAERPKGSFSTLEIQRTEQGDSAMYLCASTKVGTGHTGELFFGEGSRLTVL.

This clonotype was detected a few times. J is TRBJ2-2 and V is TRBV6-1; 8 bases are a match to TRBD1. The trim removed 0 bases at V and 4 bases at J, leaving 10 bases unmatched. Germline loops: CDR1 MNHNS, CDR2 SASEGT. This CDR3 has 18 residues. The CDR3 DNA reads TGTGCCAGCAGTGAAGCAAGGGGCAGGGGGCTAGTCACCGGGGAGCTGTTTTTT. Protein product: CASSEARGRGLVTGELFF.

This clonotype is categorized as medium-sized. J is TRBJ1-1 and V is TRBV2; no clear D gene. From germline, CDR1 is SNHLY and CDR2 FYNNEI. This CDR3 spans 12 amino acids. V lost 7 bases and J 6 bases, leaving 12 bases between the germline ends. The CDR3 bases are TGTGCCAGCAAGCTGACTCACGCTGAAGCTTTCTTT. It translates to CASKLTHAEAFF.

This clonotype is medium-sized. The CDR3 DNA is TGCGCCAGCAGCCAAGAGGGGGATCAGCCCCAGCATTTT. It yields the protein CASSQEGDQPQHF. The rearrangement joins TRBV4-3 to TRBJ1-5; maybe TRBD1 (5 bases). The CDR3 covers 13 residues. With 0 bases removed from V and 5 bases from J, the gap between germline ends came to 5 bases. Germline CDR1 LGHNA, CDR2 YSLEER.

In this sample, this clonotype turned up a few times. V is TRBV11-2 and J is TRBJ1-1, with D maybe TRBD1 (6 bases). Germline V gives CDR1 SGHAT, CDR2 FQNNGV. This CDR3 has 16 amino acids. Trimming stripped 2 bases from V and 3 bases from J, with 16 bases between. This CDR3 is CASSLKWGHRDTEAFF. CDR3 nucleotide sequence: TGTGCCAGCAGCTTAAAGTGGGGGCATCGGGACACTGAAGCTTTCTTT.

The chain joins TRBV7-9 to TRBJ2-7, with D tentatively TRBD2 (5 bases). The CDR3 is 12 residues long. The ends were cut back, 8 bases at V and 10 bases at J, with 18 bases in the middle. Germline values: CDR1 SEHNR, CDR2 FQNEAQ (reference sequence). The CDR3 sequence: CASGPEGFRQYF. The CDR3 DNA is TGTGCCAGCGGCCCCGAGGGATTCCGCCAGTACTTC.

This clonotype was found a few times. The CDR3 is CASSLASVTDTEAFF. The DNA for the CDR3 is TGTGCCAGCAGCTTAGCGTCGGTGACCGACACTGAAGCTTTCTTT. The rearrangement joins TRBV7-6 to TRBJ1-1, with D unresolved. V was clipped by 0 bases and J by 3 bases, with 11 bases between them. The CDR3 sequence is 15 residues long. Germline assignment: CDR1 SGHVS and CDR2 FNYEAQ.

CDR3 sequence reads: CSADRNANTGELFF. CDR3 DNA: TGCAGTGCTGACAGGAACGCGAACACCGGGGAGCTGTTTTTT. The chain links TRBV20-1 to TRBJ2-2; TRBD1 is a possible D gene (6 bases). The germline gives CDR1 DFQATT, CDR2 SNEGSKA (reference sequence). The CDR3 sequence is 14 residues long. V was shortened by 5 bases and J by 0 bases, with 10 bases between the two germline ends.